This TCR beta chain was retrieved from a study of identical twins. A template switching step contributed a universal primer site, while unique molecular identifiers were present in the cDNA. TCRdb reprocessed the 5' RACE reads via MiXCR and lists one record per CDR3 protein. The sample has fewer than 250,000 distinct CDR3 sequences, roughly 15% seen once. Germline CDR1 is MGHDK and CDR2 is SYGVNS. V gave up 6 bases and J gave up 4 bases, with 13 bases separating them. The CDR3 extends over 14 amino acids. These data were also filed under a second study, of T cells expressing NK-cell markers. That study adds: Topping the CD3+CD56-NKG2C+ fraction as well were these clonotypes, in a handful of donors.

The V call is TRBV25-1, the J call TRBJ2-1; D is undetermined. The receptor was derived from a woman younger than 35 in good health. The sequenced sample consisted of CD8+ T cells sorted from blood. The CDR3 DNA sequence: TGTGCCAGCAGGGGTCTGAACGTATACAATGAGCAGTTCTTC. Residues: CASRGLNVYNEQFF.